These T cell receptor beta chains were read from a single sample in a study of persistence of HIV-infected CD4 T cells. The repertoire was sequenced with immunoSEQ multiplex PCR; TCRdb's copy has only in-frame clones and lacks some. The sample consists of under 50,000 clones, over 80% of them appearing once. These TCRs are of unknown antigen specificity. Sequencing used CD4+ T cells sorted from PBMCs after roughly 18-hour stimulation, obtained from a patient who received antiretroviral therapy. All receptors come from an adult woman with HIV who was CMV-seropositive. The CDR3 runs from the conserved cysteine through the conserved F or W. Each record gives: V gene, J gene, D gene, clone size, CDR3 protein, CDR3 DNA. A D gene is named only where the DNA matches it firmly. Clone size is not always given. Where it is, it says once, few, many or a class for expanded clones.

V gene: TRBV6-1
J gene: TRBJ1-2
D gene: -
clone size: few
CDR3 protein: CASSDQGFNGYTF
CDR3 DNA: TGTGCCAGCAGTGACCAGGGGTTTAATGGCTACACCTTC

V gene: TRBV4-3
J gene: TRBJ2-3
D gene: -
clone size: -
CDR3 protein: CASSPLGVTDTQYF
CDR3 DNA: TGCGCCAGCAGCCCGCTGGGGGTCACAGATACGCAGTATTTT

V gene: TRBV2
J gene: TRBJ2-1
D gene: TRBD2
clone size: -
CDR3 protein: CASSRLAGGRGNEQFF
CDR3 DNA: TGTGCCAGCAGCCGACTAGCGGGGGGGAGGGGCAATGAGCAGTTCTTC

V gene: TRBV2
J gene: TRBJ2-2
D gene: -
clone size: -
CDR3 protein: CASSETAKGGELFF
CDR3 DNA: TGTGCCAGCAGTGAAACCGCTAAGGGCGGGGAGCTGTTTTTT

V gene: TRBV24-1
J gene: TRBJ2-7
D gene: -
clone size: -
CDR3 protein: CATRQGSSYEQYF
CDR3 DNA: TGTGCCACCCGGCAGGGATCCTCCTACGAGCAGTACTTC

V gene: TRBV5-6
J gene: TRBJ2-3
D gene: -
clone size: -
CDR3 protein: CASTSAPDTQYF
CDR3 DNA: TGTGCCAGCACCTCTGCCCCAGATACGCAGTATTTT

V gene: TRBV29-1
J gene: TRBJ1-2
D gene: TRBD1
clone size: -
CDR3 protein: CSVGSGGVNYGYTF
CDR3 DNA: TGCAGCGTTGGTTCAGGGGGTGTTAACTATGGCTACACCTTC

V gene: TRBV27
J gene: TRBJ1-3
D gene: -
clone size: once
CDR3 protein: CASSTRFGTGNTIYF
CDR3 DNA: TGTGCCAGCAGTACCCGTTTCGGAACTGGAAACACCATATATTTT

V gene: TRBV7-9
J gene: TRBJ1-1
D gene: -
clone size: -
CDR3 protein: CASIRGETANTEAFF
CDR3 DNA: TGTGCCAGCATCCGAGGCGAGACAGCCAACACTGAAGCTTTCTTT

V gene: TRBV12-3/TRBV12-4
J gene: TRBJ2-6
D gene: -
clone size: -
CDR3 protein: CASILSGANVLTF
CDR3 DNA: TGTGCCAGCATTCTGTCCGGGGCCAACGTCCTGACTTTC

V gene: TRBV28
J gene: TRBJ1-5
D gene: TRBD1
clone size: -
CDR3 protein: CASSLNRDRGFWQPQHF
CDR3 DNA: TGTGCCAGCAGTTTAAATAGGGACAGGGGATTTTGGCAGCCCCAGCATTTT

V gene: TRBV18
J gene: TRBJ1-1
D gene: -
clone size: -
CDR3 protein: CASSPTGGRVKTEAFF
CDR3 DNA: TGTGCCAGCTCACCAACGGGGGGCAGGGTTAAGACTGAAGCTTTCTTT

V gene: TRBV5-1
J gene: TRBJ2-1
D gene: TRBD2
clone size: -
CDR3 protein: CASSLGSGGGSYNEQFF
CDR3 DNA: TGCGCCAGCAGCTTGGGCTCGGGCGGGGGCTCCTACAATGAGCAGTTCTTC

V gene: TRBV2
J gene: TRBJ2-5
D gene: -
clone size: -
CDR3 protein: CASRTTQGTQYF
CDR3 DNA: TGTGCCAGCAGGACAACTCAGGGAACCCAGTACTTC

V gene: TRBV28
J gene: TRBJ1-2
D gene: TRBD1
clone size: -
CDR3 protein: CATDYRTGNNGYTF
CDR3 DNA: TGTGCCACCGACTATCGGACAGGGAATAATGGCTACACCTTC

V gene: TRBV7-2
J gene: TRBJ2-3
D gene: TRBD2
clone size: -
CDR3 protein: CASSSWTSGGYTQYF
CDR3 DNA: TGTGCCAGCAGCTCGTGGACTAGCGGGGGGTATACGCAGTATTTT

V gene: TRBV24-1
J gene: TRBJ2-3
D gene: TRBD2
clone size: few
CDR3 protein: CATSDSTSGSIHTQYF
CDR3 DNA: TGTGCCACCAGTGATTCGACTAGCGGGAGTATACATACGCAGTATTTT

V gene: TRBV5-4
J gene: TRBJ1-1
D gene: -
clone size: once
CDR3 protein: CASSLGSNTEAFF
CDR3 DNA: TGTGCCAGCAGCTTGGGCTCTAACACTGAAGCTTTCTTT

V gene: TRBV12-5
J gene: TRBJ1-1
D gene: -
clone size: -
CDR3 protein: CASGLVGGRGTEAFF
CDR3 DNA: TGTGCTAGTGGTTTGGTAGGCGGTAGGGGCACTGAAGCTTTCTTT

V gene: TRBV3-1/TRBV3-2
J gene: TRBJ2-7
D gene: TRBD2
clone size: -
CDR3 protein: CANSRSGPSYEQYF
CDR3 DNA: TGTGCCAACAGCCGTAGCGGGCCCTCCTACGAGCAGTACTTC

V gene: TRBV7-9
J gene: TRBJ1-1
D gene: -
clone size: -
CDR3 protein: CASSLDLGWKAFF
CDR3 DNA: TGTGCCAGCAGCTTAGATTTAGGGTGGAAAGCTTTCTTT

V gene: TRBV5-6
J gene: TRBJ1-4
D gene: TRBD1
clone size: -
CDR3 protein: CASSFSTGAWEKLFF
CDR3 DNA: TGTGCCAGCAGCTTTTCCACAGGGGCTTGGGAAAAACTGTTTTTT

V gene: TRBV3-1/TRBV3-2
J gene: TRBJ1-2
D gene: -
clone size: -
CDR3 protein: CASSQEQLYGYTF
CDR3 DNA: TGTGCCAGCAGCCAAGAACAGCTCTATGGCTACACCTTC

V gene: TRBV2
J gene: TRBJ1-5
D gene: TRBD1
clone size: -
CDR3 protein: CASTPGQISNQPQHF
CDR3 DNA: TGTGCCAGCACTCCGGGACAGATTAGCAATCAGCCCCAGCATTTT

V gene: TRBV4-3
J gene: TRBJ2-5
D gene: -
clone size: -
CDR3 protein: CASSQDVGETQYF
CDR3 DNA: TGCGCCAGCAGCCAAGATGTGGGGGAGACCCAGTACTTC

V gene: TRBV24-1
J gene: TRBJ2-7
D gene: TRBD1
clone size: -
CDR3 protein: CATSDFSVGQGSKQYF
CDR3 DNA: TGTGCCACCAGTGATTTCTCTGTGGGACAGGGGAGTAAACAGTACTTC

V gene: TRBV5-5
J gene: TRBJ2-3
D gene: TRBD1
clone size: -
CDR3 protein: CASSLAMGQGGGQDTQYF
CDR3 DNA: TGTGCCAGCAGCTTGGCAATGGGACAGGGTGGAGGTCAAGATACGCAGTATTTT

V gene: TRBV7-9
J gene: TRBJ1-4
D gene: -
clone size: -
CDR3 protein: CASTWTATNEKLFF
CDR3 DNA: TGTGCCAGTACCTGGACCGCAACTAATGAAAAACTGTTTTTT

V gene: TRBV19
J gene: TRBJ2-2
D gene: -
clone size: -
CDR3 protein: CASPTPGRTGELFF
CDR3 DNA: TGTGCCAGTCCCACCCCGGGACGAACCGGGGAGCTGTTTTTT